The entry below gives a single T cell receptor beta chain sequence along with its context. The CDR3 is 17 amino acids. Germline values: CDR1 MNHNS, CDR2 SASEGT. Losses at the gene ends were 6 bases for V and 0 bases for J; bases not matched to a gene: 9. The data originate from a study of blood T cells in healthy people across ages. Primers used in a second PCR of about 6 to 12 cycles were a sample-barcoded 5' primer and a J-beta primer mix. TCRdb recomputed calls from the 5' RACE reads with MiXCR, one row per CDR3 protein. The sample shows hundreds of thousands of distinct CDR3 sequences, 58% of them seen only once.

This sequence originates from a man in his 60s in good health. The sequenced material came from blood. The J gene is TRBJ2-5, the V gene TRBV6-1; 11 nucleotides match TRBD2. CDR3 DNA sequence: TGTGCCAGCAGACGGACTTCTAGCGGGGGGAACCAAGAGACCCAGTACTTC. It yields the protein CASRRTSSGGNQETQYF.